A selection of T cell receptor beta chains follows, all from one sample in a study of blood T cell repertoires in COVID-19. Assay used: immunoSEQ multiplex PCR; TCRdb lists only in-frame clones, some missing. The sample holds about 170,000 clones; approximately 90% are singletons and the top ten take about 5.3%. Sequencing input: peripheral blood. These receptors all come from a man between 18 and 35 years old with COVID-19, enrolled during active disease. CDR3s include the opening cysteine and the closing phenylalanine or tryptophan. Each record gives: CDR3 protein, CDR3 DNA, D gene, J gene, V gene, clone size. D genes are given only for firm matches. A row's size may be missing; if present it is once, few, many or a size class.

cdr3_aa: CASSPPGANVLTF; cdr3_nt: TGTGCCAGCAGTCCCCCAGGGGCCAACGTCCTGACTTTC; d_call: NA; j_call: TRBJ2-6; v_call: TRBV27; clone_size: NA
cdr3_aa: CASSQDWGPGGNYGYTF; cdr3_nt: TGCGCCAGCAGCCAAGATTGGGGGCCGGGAGGTAACTATGGCTACACCTTC; d_call: NA; j_call: TRBJ1-2; v_call: TRBV4-1; clone_size: NA
cdr3_aa: CASSLRGTGRNEKLFF; cdr3_nt: TGTGCCAGCAGCCTTAGAGGGACGGGGAGGAATGAAAAACTGTTTTTT; d_call: NA; j_call: TRBJ1-4; v_call: TRBV14; clone_size: NA
cdr3_aa: CASSLGVGQGYTEAFF; cdr3_nt: TGTGCCAGCAGCTTAGGAGTCGGACAGGGCTACACTGAAGCTTTCTTT; d_call: TRBD1; j_call: TRBJ1-1; v_call: TRBV7-2; clone_size: NA
cdr3_aa: CASSIKLAGGGEQFF; cdr3_nt: TGTGCCAGTAGTATAAAACTAGCGGGAGGGGGCGAGCAGTTCTTC; d_call: TRBD2; j_call: TRBJ2-1; v_call: TRBV19; clone_size: NA
cdr3_aa: CAWSPDSNQPQHF; cdr3_nt: TGTGCCTGGAGTCCAGACAGTAATCAGCCCCAGCATTTT; d_call: NA; j_call: TRBJ1-5; v_call: TRBV30; clone_size: NA
cdr3_aa: CSASAADTQYF; cdr3_nt: TGCAGTGCTAGCGCCGCGGATACGCAGTATTTT; d_call: NA; j_call: TRBJ2-3; v_call: TRBV20-1; clone_size: NA
cdr3_aa: CASSPRRGTGGLSSYEQYF; cdr3_nt: TGTGCCAGCAGCCCCAGGCGCGGGACAGGGGGTTTAAGCTCCTACGAGCAGTACTTC; d_call: TRBD1; j_call: TRBJ2-7; v_call: TRBV7-9; clone_size: NA
cdr3_aa: CASSYSRQGVTEAFF; cdr3_nt: TGTGCCAGCAGTTACTCGAGGCAGGGGGTTACTGAAGCTTTCTTT; d_call: TRBD1; j_call: TRBJ1-1; v_call: TRBV6-2/TRBV6-3; clone_size: NA
cdr3_aa: CASSLLAREQYF; cdr3_nt: TGTGCCAGCAGTTTACTAGCACGCGAGCAGTACTTC; d_call: NA; j_call: TRBJ2-7; v_call: TRBV6-2/TRBV6-3; clone_size: NA
cdr3_aa: CASSRLYEQYF; cdr3_nt: TGTGCCAGCAGCCGGCTCTACGAGCAGTACTTC; d_call: NA; j_call: TRBJ2-7; v_call: TRBV14; clone_size: NA
cdr3_aa: CAWSVGTSPWVGQFF; cdr3_nt: TGTGCCTGGAGTGTAGGGACTAGTCCTTGGGTTGGGCAGTTCTTC; d_call: TRBD2; j_call: TRBJ2-1; v_call: TRBV30; clone_size: NA
cdr3_aa: CATAGYGYTF; cdr3_nt: TGTGCCACGGCGGGCTATGGCTACACCTTC; d_call: NA; j_call: TRBJ1-2; v_call: TRBV28; clone_size: NA
cdr3_aa: CASSLRRRNSNQPQHF; cdr3_nt: TGTGCCAGCAGCTTGAGACGGAGAAATAGCAATCAGCCCCAGCATTTT; d_call: NA; j_call: TRBJ1-5; v_call: TRBV5-8; clone_size: NA
cdr3_aa: CASSQDGGHNNEQFF; cdr3_nt: TGCGCCAGCAGCCAAGATGGGGGACACAACAATGAGCAGTTCTTC; d_call: NA; j_call: TRBJ2-1; v_call: TRBV4-3; clone_size: NA
cdr3_aa: CAISESGRQGAGGANVLTF; cdr3_nt: TGTGCCATCAGTGAGTCTGGGAGACAGGGAGCTGGTGGGGCCAACGTCCTGACTTTC; d_call: TRBD1; j_call: TRBJ2-6; v_call: TRBV10-3; clone_size: NA
cdr3_aa: CASSFPTFTSAEQFF; cdr3_nt: TGTGCCAGCAGTTTCCCCACCTTCACTTCCGCTGAGCAGTTCTTC; d_call: NA; j_call: TRBJ2-1; v_call: TRBV28; clone_size: NA
cdr3_aa: CASSYWRGPSYEQYF; cdr3_nt: TGTGCCAGCAGTTACTGGCGGGGGCCCTCCTACGAGCAGTACTTC; d_call: NA; j_call: TRBJ2-7; v_call: TRBV6-2/TRBV6-3; clone_size: NA
cdr3_aa: CASSLLAGGPLNTGELFF; cdr3_nt: TGTGCCAGCAGCTTACTAGCGGGAGGGCCGTTGAACACCGGGGAGCTGTTTTTT; d_call: TRBD2; j_call: TRBJ2-2; v_call: TRBV7-3; clone_size: NA
cdr3_aa: CASSFSVGTSGRADTQYF; cdr3_nt: TGTGCCAGCAGTTTCTCTGTCGGGACTAGCGGGAGGGCAGATACGCAGTATTTT; d_call: TRBD2; j_call: TRBJ2-3; v_call: TRBV27; clone_size: NA
cdr3_aa: CSARGSYEQYF; cdr3_nt: TGCAGTGCTAGAGGGAGCTACGAGCAGTACTTC; d_call: NA; j_call: TRBJ2-7; v_call: TRBV20-1; clone_size: NA
cdr3_aa: CASRPTGWDEQYF; cdr3_nt: TGTGCCAGCAGACCTACAGGGTGGGACGAGCAGTACTTC; d_call: NA; j_call: TRBJ2-7; v_call: TRBV12-3/TRBV12-4; clone_size: NA
cdr3_aa: CASSFGTRNFNEQFF; cdr3_nt: TGTGCCAGCAGCTTCGGGACTAGAAATTTCAATGAGCAGTTCTTC; d_call: TRBD2; j_call: TRBJ2-1; v_call: TRBV7-9; clone_size: NA
cdr3_aa: CATSPRGADEQFF; cdr3_nt: TGTGCCACCAGCCCTCGGGGGGCAGATGAGCAGTTCTTC; d_call: NA; j_call: TRBJ2-1; v_call: TRBV15; clone_size: NA
cdr3_aa: CAWSSDGYSPLHF; cdr3_nt: TGTGCCTGGAGTAGCGACGGTTATTCACCCCTCCACTTT; d_call: NA; j_call: TRBJ1-6; v_call: TRBV30; clone_size: NA
cdr3_aa: CASSISGRGSEQYF; cdr3_nt: TGTGCCAGCAGTATTAGCGGGAGGGGCTCAGAGCAGTACTTC; d_call: TRBD2; j_call: TRBJ2-7; v_call: TRBV28; clone_size: once
cdr3_aa: CASRPSHVSNYGYTF; cdr3_nt: TGTGCCAGCAGACCAAGTCATGTCAGTAACTATGGCTACACCTTC; d_call: NA; j_call: TRBJ1-2; v_call: TRBV3-1/TRBV3-2; clone_size: NA
cdr3_aa: CSVEGMTSGSNEQFF; cdr3_nt: TGCAGCGTTGAAGGGATGACTAGCGGGAGCAATGAGCAGTTCTTC; d_call: TRBD2; j_call: TRBJ2-1; v_call: TRBV29-1; clone_size: once
cdr3_aa: CASSSRGVSTDTQYF; cdr3_nt: TGTGCCAGCAGTTCCCGGGGGGTTAGCACAGATACGCAGTATTTT; d_call: TRBD2; j_call: TRBJ2-3; v_call: TRBV27; clone_size: NA
cdr3_aa: CASSQIRGNEQFF; cdr3_nt: TGCGCCAGCAGCCAAATCCGGGGCAATGAGCAGTTCTTC; d_call: NA; j_call: TRBJ2-1; v_call: TRBV4-1; clone_size: NA
cdr3_aa: CASSQDPGQGSDEQFF; cdr3_nt: TGCGCCAGCAGCCAAGACCCGGGACAGGGTTCCGATGAGCAGTTCTTC; d_call: TRBD1; j_call: TRBJ2-1; v_call: TRBV4-3; clone_size: NA
cdr3_aa: CASSQQRTSGRTDTQYF; cdr3_nt: TGTGCCAGTAGTCAACAGAGGACTAGCGGGAGAACAGATACGCAGTATTTT; d_call: TRBD2; j_call: TRBJ2-3; v_call: TRBV19; clone_size: few
cdr3_aa: CASASGERSNQPQHF; cdr3_nt: TGTGCCAGCGCATCAGGGGAACGTAGCAATCAGCCCCAGCATTTT; d_call: NA; j_call: TRBJ1-5; v_call: TRBV7-9; clone_size: once
cdr3_aa: CASRAPVTSYNEQFF; cdr3_nt: TGTGCCAGCAGGGCCCCTGTTACATCCTACAATGAGCAGTTCTTC; d_call: NA; j_call: TRBJ2-1; v_call: TRBV28; clone_size: once
cdr3_aa: CASSEGGAGNQPQHF; cdr3_nt: TGCGCCAGCAGTGAGGGGGGGGCCGGCAATCAGCCCCAGCATTTT; d_call: NA; j_call: TRBJ1-5; v_call: TRBV10-2; clone_size: NA
cdr3_aa: CASSTGHPNEKLLF; cdr3_nt: TGTGCCAGCAGCACAGGACACCCTAATGAAAAACTGCTTTTT; d_call: NA; j_call: TRBJ1-4; v_call: TRBV28; clone_size: NA
cdr3_aa: CASSLETGLAGDEQFF; cdr3_nt: TGTGCCAGCAGCTTAGAAACTGGACTAGCAGGGGATGAGCAGTTCTTC; d_call: TRBD2; j_call: TRBJ2-1; v_call: TRBV7-8; clone_size: NA
cdr3_aa: CASSLYTGVTEAFF; cdr3_nt: TGCGCCAGCAGCTTGTATACAGGGGTGACTGAAGCTTTCTTT; d_call: TRBD1; j_call: TRBJ1-1; v_call: TRBV5-1; clone_size: NA
cdr3_aa: CASSLGGEGQPQHF; cdr3_nt: TGTGCCAGCAGCTTAGGGGGGGAGGGTCAGCCCCAGCATTTT; d_call: NA; j_call: TRBJ1-5; v_call: TRBV7-6; clone_size: NA
cdr3_aa: CASSQDRGSNYGYTF; cdr3_nt: TGCGCCAGCAGCCAAGATAGAGGCAGTAACTATGGCTACACCTTC; d_call: NA; j_call: TRBJ1-2; v_call: TRBV4-3; clone_size: NA
cdr3_aa: CASSEVGSTLTGELFF; cdr3_nt: TGTGCCAGCAGTGAAGTCGGGAGTACTTTAACCGGGGAGCTGTTTTTT; d_call: NA; j_call: TRBJ2-2; v_call: TRBV6-1; clone_size: NA
cdr3_aa: CASSADSLYGYTF; cdr3_nt: TGTGCCAGCAGCGCGGACAGCCTCTATGGCTACACCTTC; d_call: NA; j_call: TRBJ1-2; v_call: TRBV6-2/TRBV6-3; clone_size: NA
cdr3_aa: CASSSPDRENTEAFF; cdr3_nt: TGTGCCAGCAGCTCGCCGGACAGAGAGAACACTGAAGCTTTCTTT; d_call: NA; j_call: TRBJ1-1; v_call: TRBV7-9; clone_size: NA
cdr3_aa: CASQPGRNTGELFF; cdr3_nt: TGCGCCAGCCAACCGGGTAGGAACACCGGGGAGCTGTTTTTT; d_call: NA; j_call: TRBJ2-2; v_call: TRBV10-2; clone_size: once
cdr3_aa: CASSFNPGLAGDAMGDTQYF; cdr3_nt: TGTGCCAGCAGTTTTAACCCCGGACTAGCGGGAGATGCGATGGGGGATACGCAGTATTTT; d_call: TRBD2; j_call: TRBJ2-3; v_call: TRBV28; clone_size: NA
cdr3_aa: CAWSASRTSGRAYEQYF; cdr3_nt: TGTGCCTGGAGCGCGTCCCGGACTAGCGGGAGGGCCTACGAGCAGTACTTC; d_call: TRBD2; j_call: TRBJ2-7; v_call: TRBV30; clone_size: NA
cdr3_aa: CASRNRQGSYNEQFF; cdr3_nt: TGTGCCAGCAGGAACAGACAGGGCTCCTACAATGAGCAGTTCTTC; d_call: TRBD1; j_call: TRBJ2-1; v_call: TRBV6-6; clone_size: NA
cdr3_aa: CASSLLAGGTEAFF; cdr3_nt: TGTGCCAGCAGCTTATTAGCAGGGGGCACTGAAGCTTTCTTT; d_call: TRBD1; j_call: TRBJ1-1; v_call: TRBV7-9; clone_size: NA
cdr3_aa: CASSRYEQYF; cdr3_nt: TGTGCCAGCAGTCGCTACGAGCAGTACTTC; d_call: NA; j_call: TRBJ2-7; v_call: TRBV6-5; clone_size: NA
cdr3_aa: CASSLGQINSPLHF; cdr3_nt: TGTGCCAGCAGTTTAGGACAGATTAATTCACCCCTCCACTTT; d_call: NA; j_call: TRBJ1-6; v_call: TRBV27; clone_size: many
cdr3_aa: CASSASGSIPGANVLTF; cdr3_nt: TGTGCCAGCAGCGCTAGCGGGAGCATCCCTGGGGCCAACGTCCTGACTTTC; d_call: TRBD2; j_call: TRBJ2-6; v_call: TRBV7-9; clone_size: NA
cdr3_aa: CASSPPGSGISYEQYF; cdr3_nt: TGTGCCAGCTCACCACCTGGTAGCGGGATCTCCTACGAGCAGTACTTC; d_call: TRBD2; j_call: TRBJ2-7; v_call: TRBV18; clone_size: once
cdr3_aa: CASSLGHTYEQYF; cdr3_nt: TGTGCCAGCAGTTTAGGACACACCTACGAGCAGTACTTC; d_call: NA; j_call: TRBJ2-7; v_call: TRBV6-2/TRBV6-3; clone_size: NA
cdr3_aa: CASSPVGTGGNTIYF; cdr3_nt: TGTGCCAGCAGTCCGGTCGGGACAGGAGGAAACACCATATATTTT; d_call: TRBD1; j_call: TRBJ1-3; v_call: TRBV6-5; clone_size: NA